This TCR beta chain was sequenced during a study of T cell responses to AZD1222 COVID-19 vaccine. Study findings and constraints: Reportedly, close to half of spike-specific TCRs are directed against unmutated variant regions. There were mostly white British donors and more females than males, and clonal diversity was possibly underestimated. Repertoires were collected only later (after the peak T cell response had occurred). Just 5 to 7 AZD1222 recipients tested seropositive at baseline.

On this clone itself: Its antigen is unknown.

V was cut by 2 bases and J by 8 bases, with 11 bases left in between. There are 14 residues in the CDR3. Germline-derived CDR1 and CDR2 are SGDLS and YYNGEE. Only in-frame clones appear in the TCRdb table, and some are missing; sequencing was by immunoSEQ multiplex PCR. The data contain 200,000 or so clones, about 91% of them singletons. The chain links TRBV9 to TRBJ1-6; TRBD1 is a possible D gene (5 bases). The sequenced sample was peripheral blood, obtained on day 0 of AZD1222 vaccination. The receptor was derived from an adult in good health. This chain's CDR3 is CASSVNGGDSPLHF. In DNA form, the CDR3 reads TGTGCCAGCAGCGTGAATGGGGGAGATTCACCCCTCCACTTT.